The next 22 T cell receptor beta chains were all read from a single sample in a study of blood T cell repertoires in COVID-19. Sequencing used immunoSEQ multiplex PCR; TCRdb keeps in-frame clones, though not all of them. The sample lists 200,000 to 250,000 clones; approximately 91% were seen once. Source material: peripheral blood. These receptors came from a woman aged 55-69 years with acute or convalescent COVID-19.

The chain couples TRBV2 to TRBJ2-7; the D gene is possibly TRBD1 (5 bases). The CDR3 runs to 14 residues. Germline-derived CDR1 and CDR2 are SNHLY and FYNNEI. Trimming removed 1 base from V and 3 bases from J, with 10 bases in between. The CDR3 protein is CASSEGARVYEQYF. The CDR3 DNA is TGTGCCAGCAGTGAAGGGGCCAGGGTCTACGAGCAGTACTTC. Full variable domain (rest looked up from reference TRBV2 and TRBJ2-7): EPEVTQTPSHQVTQMGQEVILRCVPISNHLYFYWYRQILGQKVEFLVSFYNNEISEKSEIFDDQFSVERPDGSNFTLKIRSTKLEDSAMYFCASSEGARVYEQYFGPGTRLTVT.

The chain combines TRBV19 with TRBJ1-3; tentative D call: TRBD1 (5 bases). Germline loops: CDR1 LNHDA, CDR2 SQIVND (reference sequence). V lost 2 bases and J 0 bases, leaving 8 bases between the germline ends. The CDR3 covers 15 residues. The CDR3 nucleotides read TGTGCCAGTAGTATACAGGGTCGCTCTGGAAACACCATATATTTT. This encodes CASSIQGRSGNTIYF.

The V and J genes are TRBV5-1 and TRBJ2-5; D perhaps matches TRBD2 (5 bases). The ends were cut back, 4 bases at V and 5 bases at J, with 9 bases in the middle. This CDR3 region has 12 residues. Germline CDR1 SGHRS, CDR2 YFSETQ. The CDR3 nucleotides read TGCGCCAGCAGCCCCCCTAGCGAGACCCAGTACTTC. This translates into CASSPPSETQYF.

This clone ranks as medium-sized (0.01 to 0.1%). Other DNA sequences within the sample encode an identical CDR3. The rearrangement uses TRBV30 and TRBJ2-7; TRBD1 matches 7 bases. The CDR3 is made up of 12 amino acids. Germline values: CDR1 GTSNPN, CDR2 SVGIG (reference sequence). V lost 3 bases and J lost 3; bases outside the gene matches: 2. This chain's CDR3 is CAWRRQGYEQYF. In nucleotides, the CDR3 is TGTGCCTGGAGGCGACAGGGCTACGAGCAGTACTTC.

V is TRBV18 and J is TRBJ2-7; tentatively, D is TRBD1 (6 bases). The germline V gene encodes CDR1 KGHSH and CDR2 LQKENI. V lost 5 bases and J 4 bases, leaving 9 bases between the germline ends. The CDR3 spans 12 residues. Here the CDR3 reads CASSTDSYEQYF. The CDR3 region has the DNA TGTGCCAGCTCAACGGACAGTTACGAGCAGTACTTC.

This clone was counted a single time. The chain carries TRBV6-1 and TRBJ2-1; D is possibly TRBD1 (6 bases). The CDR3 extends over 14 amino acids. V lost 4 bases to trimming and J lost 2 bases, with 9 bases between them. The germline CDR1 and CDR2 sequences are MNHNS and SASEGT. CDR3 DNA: TGTGCCAGCAGTGCCGGACAGCCCTACAATGAGCAGTTCTTC. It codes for CASSAGQPYNEQFF.

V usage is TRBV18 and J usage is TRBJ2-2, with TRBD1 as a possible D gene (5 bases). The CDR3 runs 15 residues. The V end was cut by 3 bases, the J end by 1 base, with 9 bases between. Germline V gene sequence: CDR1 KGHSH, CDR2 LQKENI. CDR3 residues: CASSPGHKNTGELFF. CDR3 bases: TGTGCCAGCTCACCCGGACACAAGAACACCGGGGAGCTGTTTTTT. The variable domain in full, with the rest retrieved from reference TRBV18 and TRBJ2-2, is NAGVMQNPRHLVRRRGQEARLRCSPMKGHSHVYWYRQLPEEGLKFMVYLQKENIIDESGMPKERFSAEFPKEGPSILRIQQVVRGDSAAYFCASSPGHKNTGELFFGEGSRLTVL.

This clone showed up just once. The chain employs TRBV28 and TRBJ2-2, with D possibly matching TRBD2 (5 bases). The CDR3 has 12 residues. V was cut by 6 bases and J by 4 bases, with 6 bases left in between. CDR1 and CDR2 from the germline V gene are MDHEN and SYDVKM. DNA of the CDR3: TGTGCCAGCAGCCGGGGCACCGGGGAGCTGTTTTTT. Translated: CASSRGTGELFF.

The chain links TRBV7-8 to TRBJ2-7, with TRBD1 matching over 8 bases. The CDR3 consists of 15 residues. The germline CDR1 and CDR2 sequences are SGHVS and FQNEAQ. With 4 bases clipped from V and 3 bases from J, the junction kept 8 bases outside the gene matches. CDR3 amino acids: CASSYGTGNFYEQYF. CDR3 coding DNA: TGTGCCAGCAGCTATGGGACAGGCAACTTCTACGAGCAGTACTTC.

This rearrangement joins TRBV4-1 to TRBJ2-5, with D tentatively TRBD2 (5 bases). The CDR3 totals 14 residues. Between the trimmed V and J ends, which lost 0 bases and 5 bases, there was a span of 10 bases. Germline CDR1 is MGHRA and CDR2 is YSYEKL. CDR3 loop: CASSQDMRRETQYF. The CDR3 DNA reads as TGCGCCAGCAGCCAAGATATGCGGAGGGAGACCCAGTACTTC.

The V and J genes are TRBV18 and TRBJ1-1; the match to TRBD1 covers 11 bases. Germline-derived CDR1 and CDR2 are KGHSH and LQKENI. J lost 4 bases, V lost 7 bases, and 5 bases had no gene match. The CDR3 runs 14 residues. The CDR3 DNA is TGTGCCAGCTTCACGGGACAGGGGGGCACTGAAGCTTTCTTT. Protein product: CASFTGQGGTEAFF.

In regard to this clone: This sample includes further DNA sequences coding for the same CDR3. The CDR3 DNA reads as TGCAGTGCGCAGGGCTACAATGAGCAGTTCTTC. Translation: CSAQGYNEQFF. The chain couples TRBV20-1 to TRBJ2-1; the D gene is possibly TRBD1 (5 bases). The CDR3 is 11 amino acids. The V gene lost 6 bases and the J gene lost 3 bases, with 6 bases spanning the gap. Germline assignment: CDR1 DFQATT and CDR2 SNEGSKA (reference sequence).

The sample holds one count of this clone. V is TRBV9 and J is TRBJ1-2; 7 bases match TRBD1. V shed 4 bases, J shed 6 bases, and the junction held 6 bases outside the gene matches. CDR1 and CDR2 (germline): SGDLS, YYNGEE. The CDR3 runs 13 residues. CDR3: CASSPQGSNGYTF. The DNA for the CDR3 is TGTGCCAGCAGCCCACAGGGGAGCAATGGCTACACCTTC.

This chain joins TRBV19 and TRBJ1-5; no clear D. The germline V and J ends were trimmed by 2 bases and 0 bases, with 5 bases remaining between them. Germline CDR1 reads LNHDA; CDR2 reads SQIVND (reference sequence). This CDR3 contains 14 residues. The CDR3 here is CASSISGSNQPQHF. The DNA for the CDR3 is TGTGCCAGTAGTATATCGGGTAGCAATCAGCCCCAGCATTTT.

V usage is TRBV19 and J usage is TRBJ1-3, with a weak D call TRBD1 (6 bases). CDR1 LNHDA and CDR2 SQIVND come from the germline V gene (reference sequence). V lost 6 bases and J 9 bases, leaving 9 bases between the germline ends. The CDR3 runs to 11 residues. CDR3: CASRWDITIYF. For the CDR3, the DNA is TGTGCCAGTAGATGGGACATCACCATATATTTT.

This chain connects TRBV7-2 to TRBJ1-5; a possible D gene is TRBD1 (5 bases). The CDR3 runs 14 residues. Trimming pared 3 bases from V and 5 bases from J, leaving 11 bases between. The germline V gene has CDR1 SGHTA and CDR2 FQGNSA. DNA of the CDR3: TGTGCCAGCAGCTTGAGGCAGGGTGATCAGCCCCAGCATTTT. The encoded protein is CASSLRQGDQPQHF. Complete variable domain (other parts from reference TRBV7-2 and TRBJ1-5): GAGVSQSPSNKVTEKGKDVELRCDPISGHTALYWYRQSLGQGLEFLIYFQGNSAPDKSGLPSDRFSAERTGGSVSTLTIQRTQQEDSAVYLCASSLRQGDQPQHFGDGTRLSIL.

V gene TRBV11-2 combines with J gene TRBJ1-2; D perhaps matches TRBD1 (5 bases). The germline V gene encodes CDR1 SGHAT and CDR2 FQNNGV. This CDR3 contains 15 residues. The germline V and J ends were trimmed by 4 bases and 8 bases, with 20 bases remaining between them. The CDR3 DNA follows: TGTGCCAGCAGCTCACTCCAGACAGATTTGGGCGGCTACACCTTC. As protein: CASSSLQTDLGGYTF.

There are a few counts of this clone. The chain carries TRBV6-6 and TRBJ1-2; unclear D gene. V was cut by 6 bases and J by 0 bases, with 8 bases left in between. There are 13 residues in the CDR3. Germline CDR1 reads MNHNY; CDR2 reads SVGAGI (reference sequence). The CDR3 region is CASSPTANYGYTF. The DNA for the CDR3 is TGTGCCAGCAGCCCTACAGCTAACTATGGCTACACCTTC.

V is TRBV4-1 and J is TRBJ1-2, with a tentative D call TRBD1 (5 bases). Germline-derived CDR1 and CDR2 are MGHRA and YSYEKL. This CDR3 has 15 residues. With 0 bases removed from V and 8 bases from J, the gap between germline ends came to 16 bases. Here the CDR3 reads CASSQEGLAGKGYTF. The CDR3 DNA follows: TGCGCCAGCAGCCAAGAAGGGCTGGCAGGGAAGGGCTACACCTTC.

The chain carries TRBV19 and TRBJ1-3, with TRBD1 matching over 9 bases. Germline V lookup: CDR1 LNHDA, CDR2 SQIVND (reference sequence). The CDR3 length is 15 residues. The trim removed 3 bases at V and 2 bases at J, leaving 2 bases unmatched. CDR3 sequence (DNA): TGTGCCAGTAGTATGGACAGGGGACCTGGAAACACCATATATTTT. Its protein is CASSMDRGPGNTIYF.

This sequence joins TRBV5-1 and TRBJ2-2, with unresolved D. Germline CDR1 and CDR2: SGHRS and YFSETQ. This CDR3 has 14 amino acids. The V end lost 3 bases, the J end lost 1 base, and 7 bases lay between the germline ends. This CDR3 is CASSSYGNTGELFF. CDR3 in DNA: TGCGCCAGCAGCTCCTACGGGAACACCGGGGAGCTGTTTTTT.

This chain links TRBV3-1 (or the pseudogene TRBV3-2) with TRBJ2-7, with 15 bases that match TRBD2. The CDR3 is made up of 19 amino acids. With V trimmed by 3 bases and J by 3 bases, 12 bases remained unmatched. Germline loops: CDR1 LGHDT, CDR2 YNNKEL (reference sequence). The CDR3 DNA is TGTGCCAGCAGCCAGGACCCGGGACTAGCGGGAGGCATCGGCTACGAGCAGTACTTC. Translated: CASSQDPGLAGGIGYEQYF.